Given below is one TCR beta chain in context. Its target is not known. Germline assignment: CDR1 SEHNR and CDR2 FQNEAQ (reference sequence). This CDR3 contains 13 residues. Trimming took 5 bases from V and 4 from J, leaving 11 bases between them. This sample is part of a study of identifying expanded T cells in peripheral blood. Study results and caveats: Over about two and four weeks, about 17 and 20 clones changed, versus roughly 1.1 between replicates. Across healthy donors, higher total template counts meant significantly greater roughly 2-week count variance.

Healthy donors had no documented immune events, such as infections, while sampled. Repertoires were generated with immunoSEQ multiplex PCR, while TCRdb's copy carries only in-frame clones and drops some. This table has under 110,000 clones, about 83% appearing once. The chain has TRBV7-9 and TRBJ1-1, with D perhaps TRBD1 (6 bases). This TCR derives from a person between 18 and 70 years old in good health. The material sequenced was blood. CDR3 DNA: TGTGCCAGCAGCAACAGGGAGGGCACTGAAGCTTTCTTT. Protein: CASSNREGTEAFF.